The 14 T cell receptor beta chains listed next were all sequenced from one sample in a study of cytomegalovirus exposure and HLA in healthy donors. Method: immunoSEQ multiplex PCR; TCRdb's copy keeps in-frame clones and lacks some. Among 150,000 to 200,000 clones listed, around 96% were seen once. Sequenced: PBMCs. These receptors all come from a woman younger than 30 in good health and CMV-seronegative.

The V gene is TRBV4-3, the J gene TRBJ1-1; no definite D call. V was trimmed by 1 base and J by 7 bases, leaving 10 bases between them. Germline values: CDR1 LGHNA, CDR2 YSLEER. The length of the CDR3 is 13 residues. The CDR3 bases are TGCGCCAGCAGCCAAGTGGAGGGAAATGAAGCTTTCTTT. Protein: CASSQVEGNEAFF.

CDR3 region: CATHPEAGGASNEQFF. The CDR3 DNA reads TGTGCCACCCACCCTGAAGCGGGGGGAGCCAGCAATGAGCAGTTCTTC. The chain is built from TRBV27 and TRBJ2-1; 9 bases fit TRBD2. The CDR3 is made up of 16 amino acids. Trimming took 10 bases from V and 6 from J; bases not matched to a gene: 16. CDR1 MNHEY and CDR2 SMNVEV come from the germline V gene (reference sequence).

The chain has TRBV13 and TRBJ1-1; TRBD1 aligns across 8 bases. Germline V gene sequence: CDR1 PRHDT, CDR2 FYEKMQ (reference sequence). CDR3 size: 15 residues. The ends lost 0 bases at V and 0 bases at J; junction bases unmatched: 0. The CDR3 loop is CASSLGTGVNTEAFF. In DNA, the CDR3 is TGTGCCAGCAGCTTAGGGACAGGGGTGAACACTGAAGCTTTCTTT.

This chain uses TRBV6-5 with TRBJ1-4; a weak D match, TRBD1 (5 bases). The CDR3 is 15 residues long. Germline lookup yields CDR1 MNHEY and CDR2 SVGAGI. V was cut by 3 bases and J by 6 bases, with 14 bases left in between. CDR3 in DNA: TGTGCCAGCAGTTATGGGGTGGGGGGTGATGAAAAACTGTTTTTT. Translated: CASSYGVGGDEKLFF.

The CDR3 coding sequence is TGTGCCAGCAGCAAAGTTCGGGCGGGGGCACCCTACGAGCAGTACTTC. Amino acid sequence: CASSKVRAGAPYEQYF. The chain combines TRBV21-1 with TRBJ2-7; TRBD2, the table's D call, lacks a check against the DNA. TRBV21-1 is designated a pseudogene. The CDR3 is 16 amino acids.

This chain joins TRBV21-1 and TRBJ1-6. TRBV21-1 is recorded as a pseudogene. The CDR3 totals 12 residues. The CDR3 sequence is CGERGYNSPLHF. CDR3 nucleotides: TGTGGCGAGCGGGGGTATAATTCACCCCTCCACTTT.

This chain uses TRBV5-1 with TRBJ2-3; 11 bases map to TRBD2. Per the germline V gene, CDR1 is SGHRS and CDR2 is YFSETQ. V lost 2 bases, J lost 2 bases, and 4 bases stayed unmatched. The CDR3 sequence is 16 residues long. In nucleotides, the CDR3 is TGCGCCAGCAGCTTAGGGACTAGCGGATCCACAGATACGCAGTATTTT. This gives the protein CASSLGTSGSTDTQYF.

This clone was detected once. V gene TRBV21-1 combines with J gene TRBJ1-2; TRBD1 was called by the table and not checked on the DNA. TRBV21-1 is reported as a pseudogene. CDR3 length: 15 amino acids. The CDR3 spells CASSVYQGFSYGYTF. In DNA form, the CDR3 reads TGTGCCAGCAGCGTATACCAGGGGTTTTCCTATGGCTACACCTTC.

CDR3 protein: CASSLVPRAPSGANVLTF. As DNA, the CDR3 is TGTGCCAGCAGCTTAGTGCCCAGGGCTCCCTCTGGGGCCAACGTCCTGACTTTC. This rearrangement joins TRBV7-9 to TRBJ2-6; D is possibly TRBD1 (5 bases). CDR1 is SEHNR, CDR2 FQNEAQ, per germline (reference sequence). The CDR3 sequence is 18 residues long. The germline V and J ends were trimmed by 1 base and 0 bases, with 13 bases remaining between them. The full variable domain, with the rest looked up from reference TRBV7-9 and TRBJ2-6, is DTGVSQNPRHKITKRGQNVTFRCDPISEHNRLYWYRQTLGQGPEFLTYFQNEAQLEKSRLLSDRFSAERPKGSFSTLEIQRTEQGDSAMYLCASSLVPRAPSGANVLTFGAGSRLTVL.

The V call is TRBV30, the J call TRBJ2-1; TRBD2 matches 9 bases. The V and J ends lost 4 bases and 4 bases, in that order; junction bases with no gene match: 8. This CDR3 region has 15 residues. CDR1 is GTSNPN, CDR2 SVGIG, per germline (reference sequence). The CDR3 DNA sequence: TGTGCCTGGACCCCGGGTCTAGCGGGGTACAATGAGCAGTTCTTC. This gives the protein CAWTPGLAGYNEQFF.

The chain employs TRBV7-2 and TRBJ1-1, with a tentative D call TRBD1 (6 bases). This CDR3 spans 13 amino acids. V was shortened by 4 bases and J by 8 bases, with 14 bases between the two germline ends. Germline V CDR1 and CDR2: SGHTA, FQGNSA. The DNA for the CDR3 is TGTGCCAGCAGCTCCCGGACAGCTCAAGAAGCTTTCTTT. Its translation is CASSSRTAQEAFF.

The CDR3 region has the DNA TGTGCCAGCAGCTTGGGCAGGGGGCGGTATGAGCAGTTCTTC. Encoded protein: CASSLGRGRYEQFF. J is TRBJ2-1 and V is TRBV5-6, with TRBD1 identical over 8 bases. CDR1 SGHDT and CDR2 YYEEEE come from the germline V gene. The CDR3 sequence is 14 residues long. With V trimmed by 0 bases and J by 8 bases, 4 bases remained unmatched. Looking up the rest from reference TRBV5-6 and TRBJ2-1 gives the full variable domain: DAGVTQSPTHLIKTRGQQVTLRCSPKSGHDTVSWYQQALGQGPQFIFQYYEEEERQRGNFPDRFSGHQFPNYSSELNVNALLLGDSALYLCASSLGRGRYEQFFGPGTRLTVL.

The rearrangement links TRBV7-9 to TRBJ2-7, with 7 bases identical to TRBD2. Losses at the gene ends were 4 bases for V and 7 bases for J; bases not matched to a gene: 4. The CDR3 loop spans 12 amino acids. Germline loops: CDR1 SEHNR, CDR2 FQNEAQ (reference sequence). The DNA for the CDR3 is TGTGCCAGCAGCTCTCCGGGGGGTGAGCAGTACTTC. Translated, it gives CASSSPGGEQYF.

This sequence joins TRBV11-3 and TRBJ2-5, with 12 bases matching TRBD2. Germline loops: CDR1 SGHNT, CDR2 YENEEA. V was pared by 2 bases and J by 4 bases, with 2 bases of the junction left unmatched. The CDR3 extends over 15 amino acids. This CDR3 is CASSLSGLAGETQYF. The CDR3 region has the DNA TGTGCCAGCAGCTTATCGGGACTAGCGGGAGAGACCCAGTACTTC.